This paragraph covers one T cell receptor (beta chain) sequence. Its antigen is unknown. No per-base quality is available; no much larger clone lies one base away. The time point label here, explained by the study, means: patch test 2, 6 weeks after DPC sensitization. The treatment or condition label, read with the paper, signifies: therapeutic diphenylcyclopropenone sensitization with weekly scalp DPC. At every patch-test visit, the blood draw took place before the patch test was put on. Patients were considered eligible if aged 18 to 70, diagnosed with alopecia and deemed suitable for DPC therapy, and patients were excluded if pregnant. Total RNA was extracted from unfractionated whole blood collected in Tempus Blood RNA tubes. Library construction relied on RACE. The listed sequencing device is NextSeq 500. Library preparation attached unique molecular identifiers to individual cDNA molecules for quantitative, reproducible TCR counting. For every blood RNA sample, sequencing covered both the TCR alpha and TCR beta chains. The published analysis was carried out like this. A median of about 87,000 TCRs per sample was observed, with a range of about 23,224 to 700,000. V, J and CDR3 annotation of the TCR reads was performed with the Decombinator software suite. For PS versus PT1 abundance plots, all samples were subsampled to the same number of TCRs (28,000). Expanded TCRs were defined as absent before sensitization and observed at least eight times at the 2-week time point. TCRdb reanalyzed the raw reads on its own, using fastp at Q25 for trimming and MiXCR for clone calling, and kept in-frame beta chains. Rows merge per CDR3 protein into single entries with the most common DNA and genes. TCRdb's processing, not the authors' own work, is the source of the V and J calls. This sample holds tens of thousands of distinct CDR3 sequences; 8.5% to 12% were observed only once. Approximately 5% of the sample comes from the top ten.

This entry is derived from a study of human T cells and chemical hapten exposure (dated by TCRdb to about 2021). Study-wide context: For sensitization, 2% DPC in acetone was applied to a roughly 2 cm by roughly 2 cm area of upper inner arm skin. The patient cohort, mostly female, included alopecia areata with under or over 50% scalp involvement, alopecia totalis and alopecia universalis. The libraries were sequenced as a pool, and the TCR yield per sample differed mostly because of small variations in library volumes within the pool. Patch tests used Finn chambers with 0.01% DPC on the upper back, scored after 6 days by International Contact Dermatitis Research Group standards. Patients additionally received weekly therapeutic DPC doses to the scalp throughout the approximately 22-week study period. Blood for TCR sequencing was provided by twenty-nine alopecia patients at one to four time points (pre-sensitization, 2, 6 and 24 weeks). In alopecia patients, the study followed how the peripheral blood TCR repertoire changed in vivo over primary and secondary sensitization to diphenylcyclopropenone (DPC), a hapten. Blood was sampled from patients pre-sensitization (week 0) and at 2, 6 and about 24 weeks after DPC sensitization.

Sequences KGHSH (CDR1) and LQKENI (CDR2) are obtained from the germline V gene. From the cysteine up to the phenylalanine, the CDR3 has a length of 17 residues. The sequence is cut down to CDR3 DNA, 51 bases in frame from base 1. A distance of 14 bases separates the germline ends of V and J, which lose 5 bases and 0 bases respectively. Findings and caveats that apply to the study as a whole: Repeated subsampling changed both the strength of the expansion versus patch-test correlation and the threshold at which the correlation became significant. Patch test score correlated positively with the number of PT1 expanded TCRs, reaching significance at thresholds 8, 16 and 32 but not at 4. The number of TCRs above 1 in 1000 frequency did not change with DPC sensitization; there was no evidence of global repertoire structure alterations. Compared with pre-sensitization or healthy control sets, expanded TCRs formed significantly more large CDR3 similarity clusters, which is consistent with antigen-driven responses. All patients had alopecia, a presumed autoimmune disease, so their immune response might differ from that of healthy individuals.

This TCR was recovered from a woman aged 45-59 years with alopecia areata. Some clones in this sample may be carry-over from other donors' samples. In this chain, TRBV18 is recombined with TRBJ1-6, with the D gene not clear enough to name. Specimen: whole blood, collected in connection with sensitization to the hapten diphenylcyclopropenone (DPC). The DNA sequence reads TGTGCCAGCTCAGAGACACCACCCAGCTCCTATAATTCACCCCTCCACTTT. Its coded protein is CASSETPPSSYNSPLHF.